This T cell receptor (beta chain) was obtained from a study of blood T cell repertoires in COVID-19. Study-level information: From T cells, B-cell-depleted T cells, or PBMCs came the material, which was cDNA or gDNA.

In the source study's methods: Estimation of nucleated cell counts was performed using reference gene primer amplification. Sequencing used immunoSEQ multiplex PCR; TCRdb keeps in-frame clones, though not all of them. V and J calls and clone size come straight from that table; D and trimming were deduced from the DNA. The sample yields some 200,000 clones, approximately 80% seen once. Study members were between about 18 and 95 years old and lived in some 26 US regions. Membership in each cohort depended on participant-reported clinical history. Sequenced input: PBMCs or T cells enriched from blood (not recorded which). The receptor's source is a woman between 35 and 50 years old with acute COVID-19.

CDR3 sequence (DNA): TGCAGCGTCGACCGACAGGGCAGAAGCTATGGCTACACCTTC. Translating it yields CSVDRQGRSYGYTF. The rearrangement links TRBV29-1 to TRBJ1-2, with 7 bases fitting TRBD1. CDR3 length equals 14 residues. After removal of 6 bases from V and 4 bases from J, the junction contained 11 bases not matched to a gene. The germline V gene has CDR1 SQVTM and CDR2 ANQGSEA.